One sample yielded the 5 T cell receptor beta chains listed below, sequenced in a study of shared clonotypes between healthy human individuals. Only in-frame clones appear in the TCRdb table, and some are missing; sequencing was by immunoSEQ multiplex PCR. This table has hundreds of thousands of clones, about 95% appearing once. CD45RO-negative CD8 cells positively selected for CCR7 made up the naive population, which excluded terminally differentiated effector memory CD45RA+ cells. Sample: naive CD8+ T cells sorted from blood. The source of these receptors is a woman in her 30s in good health.

The chain is built from TRBV5-6 and TRBJ1-2, with TRBD1 matching 7 bases. V shed 2 bases and J 4 bases; nucleotides not matched to a gene: 11. CDR1 and CDR2 (germline): SGHDT, YYEEEE. This CDR3 is 16 amino acids long. CDR3 nucleotides: TGTGCCAGCAGCTTCGGACAGGAGCCTCTATCCTATGGCTACACCTTC. It encodes CASSFGQEPLSYGYTF.

This clone has just one count. This sequence joins TRBV7-2 and TRBJ1-2; 7 bases agree with TRBD1. This CDR3 contains 17 residues. The V gene end was trimmed by 1 base and the J gene end by 5 bases; junction bases not matched to a gene: 13. The germline V gene has CDR1 SGHTA and CDR2 FQGNSA. CDR3 region: CASSLGEGGAFVYGYTF. The DNA of the CDR3 is TGTGCCAGCAGCTTAGGGGAAGGGGGCGCTTTTGTATATGGCTACACCTTC.

The chain joins TRBV10-3 to TRBJ1-1; 11 bases are a match to TRBD1. Germline CDR1 and CDR2: ENHRY and SYGVKD. J lost 6 bases, V lost 10 bases, and 4 bases had no gene match. The CDR3 sequence is 12 residues long. This chain's CDR3 is CASGQGAAEAFF. The CDR3 region has the DNA TGTGCCAGCGGACAGGGGGCGGCTGAAGCTTTCTTT.

For the CDR3, the DNA is TGCGCCAGCAGCCGGGACAGGGGGGATGACGAGCAGTACTTC. As protein: CASSRDRGDDEQYF. This chain uses TRBV4-1 with TRBJ2-7, with 11 nucleotides matching TRBD1. The CDR3 runs to 14 residues. After removal of 4 bases from V and 5 bases from J, the junction contained 4 bases not matched to a gene. Per germline, CDR1 MGHRA and CDR2 YSYEKL.

The chain carries TRBV6-5 and TRBJ2-7; TRBD2 aligns across 10 bases. V lost 2 bases to trimming and J lost 2 bases; unmatched junction nucleotides: 0. This CDR3 region has 14 residues. The germline V gene encodes CDR1 MNHEY and CDR2 SVGAGI. CDR3 in amino acids: CASSYGTSAYEQYF. The CDR3 nucleotides are TGTGCCAGCAGTTACGGGACTAGCGCCTACGAGCAGTACTTC.